This T cell receptor beta chain was observed in a study of blood T cell repertoires in COVID-19. Turning to the study itself: Whether acute or convalescent, the COVID-19 samples came from the United States, Italy and Spain. The cDNA or gDNA used as material had been derived from T cells, B-cell-depleted T cells, or PBMCs.

V gave up 5 bases and J gave up 0 bases; unmatched junction bases: 3. Germline V gene lookup returns CDR1 MNHEY and CDR2 SMNVEV (reference sequence). The CDR3 has 15 residues. It was during active infection that Seattle patients were enrolled and then longitudinally followed. As handled by the study authors: Scientists estimated how many nucleated cells there were by amplifying reference gene primers. Some clones are missing from TCRdb's copy, which holds only in-frame ones; the method was immunoSEQ multiplex PCR. The V and J calls and clone size were taken over from that table, and D and trimming were inferred from the DNA. The sample lists approximately 250,000 clones, approximately 86% occurring once.

The chain combines TRBV27 with TRBJ2-7; 11 positions agree with TRBD1. The sequence came from a woman between 70 and 85 years old with COVID-19, enrolled during active disease. The sequenced sample was peripheral blood. The CDR3 DNA reads as TGTGCCAGCAGTGCCGGGACAGGGGGCTCCTACGAGCAGTACTTC. Protein: CASSAGTGGSYEQYF.